This TCR beta chain was documented in a study of cytomegalovirus exposure and HLA in healthy donors. The PCR was carried out with 60 Vbeta primers and 13 Jbeta primers. Sequencing was performed with immunoSEQ multiplex PCR; in TCRdb, only in-frame clones are kept and a portion is missing. The sample has 100,000 to 120,000 clones; roughly three quarters are singletons. From germline, CDR1 is SGHDN and CDR2 FVKESK. V was pared by 2 bases and J by 12 bases, with 16 bases of the junction left unmatched. The CDR3 has 16 residues. The chain has TRBV14 and TRBJ2-1, with TRBD1 matching 7 bases. The sequenced material came from PBMCs. The clonotype was recovered from a male donor in good health and CMV-seronegative. The CDR3 DNA reads TGTGCCAGCAGCCAACTACCTGGACAGGCCCCCTGGGGGCAGTTCTTC. Translating gives CASSQLPGQAPWGQFF.